The next 6 T cell receptor beta chains were all read from a single sample in a study of technical replicates of blood from four donors. Libraries were prepared by immunoSEQ multiplex PCR; TCRdb keeps only in-frame clonotypes and omits some of them. The sample carries more than 75,000 clones, approximately 93% recorded once. Input material: T cells isolated from PBMCs. All receptors come from a human donor in good health.

This sequence joins TRBV6-6 and TRBJ1-4, with 8 bases aligning to TRBD1. Germline trimming cut 6 bases from V and 4 bases from J; bases unmatched to any gene: 7. Germline V gene lookup returns CDR1 MNHNY and CDR2 SVGAGI (reference sequence). The CDR3 runs to 15 residues. The CDR3 DNA reads TGTGCCAGCAGCCGCTCGACAGGGGTTAATGAAAAACTGTTTTTT. Its protein product is CASSRSTGVNEKLFF.

The rearrangement joins TRBV19 to TRBJ2-1, with 13 bases aligning to TRBD2. Trimming took 5 bases from V and 3 from J; bases not matched to a gene: 7. Per the germline V gene, CDR1 is LNHDA and CDR2 is SQIVND (reference sequence). The CDR3 contains 17 residues. Written as DNA, the CDR3 is TGTGCCAGTAGTTTACGGACTAGCGGGAGTAGCTACAATGAGCAGTTCTTC. Translated: CASSLRTSGSSYNEQFF.

The chain joins TRBV6-5 to TRBJ2-7; 8 nucleotides align to TRBD2. Germline trimming cut 0 bases from V and 7 bases from J; bases unmatched to any gene: 8. The germline V gene has CDR1 MNHEY and CDR2 SVGAGI. CDR3 length: 15 residues. The CDR3, as DNA: TGTGCCAGCAGTTACTCCTCGGCGGGAGGTTTGGAGCAGTACTTC. Encoded protein: CASSYSSAGGLEQYF.

V and J are TRBV20-1 and TRBJ2-1; no clear D gene. Germline CDR1 and CDR2: DFQATT and SNEGSKA (reference sequence). The CDR3 covers 10 residues. Trimming pared 7 bases from V and 9 bases from J, leaving 10 bases between. CDR3 nucleotides: TGCAGTGTCCATAACGGTGAGCAGTTCTTC. Residues: CSVHNGEQFF.

The chain carries TRBV27 and TRBJ2-3; TRBD2 agrees at 12 bases. CDR1 and CDR2 from the germline V gene are MNHEY and SMNVEV (reference sequence). Trimming removed 6 bases from V and 3 bases from J; junction bases left unmatched: 13. CDR3 length equals 18 residues. The CDR3 region has the DNA TGTGCCAGCAGGTCACTAGCGGGGGGACCGATGGAGACAGATACGCAGTATTTT. Its protein is CASRSLAGGPMETDTQYF.

The chain joins TRBV19 to TRBJ2-1; 7 nucleotides agree with TRBD2. The CDR3 extends over 14 amino acids. The germline V gene encodes CDR1 LNHDA and CDR2 SQIVND (reference sequence). Trimming removed 6 bases from V and 5 bases from J; junction bases left unmatched: 7. CDR3 bases: TGTGCCAGTAGCGGATGGGGGGGGGACAATGAGCAGTTCTTC. Translation: CASSGWGGDNEQFF.